This entry describes one T cell receptor (beta chain). What it binds is unknown. V dropped 0 bases and J dropped 2; count of bases not matched to a gene: 5. This CDR3 has 17 amino acids. Germline lookup yields CDR1 SEHNR and CDR2 FQNEAQ (reference sequence). This sample is drawn from a study of T cell responses to AZD1222 COVID-19 vaccine. Findings and caveats of the study: Nearly half of spike-specific TCRs reportedly target variant regions that are unmutated in the B.1.351 and B.1.1.7 variants.

Produced via immunoSEQ multiplex PCR; TCRdb's table is partial and in-frame only. The sample yields more than 100,000 clones, around nine tenths seen once. The sequencing here drew on peripheral blood, taken on day 0 of AZD1222 vaccination. This receptor was identified in an adult in good health. This chain joins TRBV7-9 and TRBJ2-1; TRBD1 matches 9 bases. The CDR3 DNA is TGTGCCAGCAGCTTAGCGCCAAGGGACAGGGCCTACAATGAGCAGTTCTTC. Its protein product is CASSLAPRDRAYNEQFF.